These 5 T cell receptor beta chains were all obtained from the same sample, sequenced in a study of human T cells and chemical hapten exposure. Each CDR3 protein is one row after TCRdb ran MiXCR on the RACE reads. The sample includes fewer than 85,000 distinct CDR3 sequences, about 9% of them seen just once. Time point denoted: healthy volunteer bleed at 6 weeks. Unfractionated whole blood was the source from which total RNA was extracted. Sequencing was carried out using whole blood. These receptor sequences come from a male donor in good health. Some clones in this sample may be carry-over from other donors' samples.

J is TRBJ2-7 and V is TRBV5-1; D is perhaps TRBD1 (5 bases). The CDR3 length is 13 residues. V dropped 3 bases and J dropped 3 bases, with 10 bases sitting between them. CDR1 is SGHRS and CDR2 is YFSETQ in the germline V gene. CDR3 loop: CASSSPGNYEQYF. The CDR3 region has the DNA TGCGCCAGCAGCTCCCCAGGGAACTACGAGCAGTACTTC.

This clonotype is labeled as medium-sized (0.01 to 0.1%). This chain uses TRBV20-1 with TRBJ1-5; D unclear. This CDR3 region has 14 residues. Trimming took 3 bases from V and 4 from J, leaving 13 bases between them. Germline CDR1 DFQATT, CDR2 SNEGSKA (reference sequence). The CDR3: CSARQGLLNQPQHF. The CDR3 DNA is TGCAGTGCTAGGCAAGGCCTGCTGAATCAGCCCCAGCATTTT.

This clonotype has just a few counts. The chain carries TRBV6-2 or TRBV6-3 and TRBJ2-5, with 14 bases lining up with TRBD2. Germline lookup yields CDR1 MNHEY and CDR2 SVGEGT. V trimming: 6 bases; J trimming: 4 bases; junction bases outside the gene matches: 10. This CDR3 has 17 residues. The CDR3 protein is CASRQPGLAGVVETQYF. The CDR3, as DNA: TGTGCCAGCAGACAACCGGGACTAGCGGGAGTAGTAGAGACCCAGTACTTC.

As regards this clonotype: This may come from a read error, since a much larger clone is one base off. The V gene is TRBV29-1, the J gene TRBJ2-3; 9 nucleotides line up with TRBD2. In germline, CDR1 is SQVTM, CDR2 ANQGSEA. V lost 2 bases to trimming and J lost 5 bases; unmatched junction nucleotides: 14. The CDR3 totals 17 residues. The CDR3 reads CSVELWRGGKAIDTQYF. CDR3 nucleotides: TGCAGCGTTGAATTGTGGCGGGGGGGGAAGGCCATAGATACGCAGTATTTT.

The J gene is TRBJ2-3, the V gene TRBV7-9; 8 nucleotides agree with TRBD2. Germline CDR1 is SEHNR and CDR2 is FQNEAQ (reference sequence). This CDR3 region has 14 residues. The V gene end was trimmed by 5 bases and the J gene end by 4 bases; junction bases not matched to a gene: 5. The CDR3 loop reads CASSPSGSPDTQYF. CDR3 nucleotide sequence: TGTGCCAGCAGCCCTAGCGGGTCGCCAGATACGCAGTATTTT.